Shown below are 16 T cell receptor beta chains from a single sample sequenced in a study of blood T cell repertoires in COVID-19 (dated by TCRdb to 2019 to 2021). Library preparation was by the immunoSEQ multiplex PCR assay. In TCRdb, the immuneACCESS table is reduced to in-frame sequences with V and J assigned. These tables do not hold every clone; where another copy was compared, an unresolved V gene accounts for under half, and the others remain unexplained. In this sample the table shows around 130,000 clones, around 81% of which occur a single time. Clones ranked in the top ten supply 11% of the sample. Sample: peripheral blood. The receptor source for this set is a human donor in a cohort sampled during active COVID-19.

This clone was seen a single time. The CDR3 sequence: CASSLVTDTQYF. CDR3 DNA sequence: TGTGCCAGCAGCTTAGTAACAGATACGCAGTATTTT. This chain uses TRBV11-2 with TRBJ2-3; no definite D call. The V and J ends lost 1 base and 3 bases respectively, with 2 bases between them. Germline CDR1 reads SGHAT; CDR2 reads FQNNGV. The length of the CDR3 is 12 residues.

The chain combines TRBV19 with TRBJ2-2, with D maybe TRBD2 (5 bases). Germline CDR1 and CDR2: LNHDA and SQIVND (reference sequence). Trimming took 10 bases from V and 3 from J, leaving 15 bases between them. This CDR3 contains 14 residues. This chain's CDR3 is CAIQGSGYTGELFF. The CDR3, as DNA: TGTGCCATCCAAGGGTCGGGGTACACCGGGGAGCTGTTTTTT.

This clone was recorded at least ten times. The rearrangement links TRBV30 to TRBJ2-1, with 12 positions matching TRBD2. There are 15 residues in the CDR3. Germline CDR1 reads GTSNPN; CDR2 reads SVGIG (reference sequence). V gave up 2 bases and J gave up 6 bases; unmatched junction bases: 5. The chain's CDR3 is CAWSRLAGGPNEQFF. In DNA form, the CDR3 reads TGTGCCTGGAGTCGGCTAGCGGGGGGGCCCAATGAGCAGTTCTTC.

J is TRBJ2-7 and V is TRBV5-4; D not certain. This CDR3 region has 12 residues. From germline, CDR1 is SGHNT and CDR2 YYREEE (reference sequence). V dropped 0 bases and J dropped 5 bases, with 6 bases sitting between them. The CDR3 loop reads CASSLASDEQYF. DNA for the CDR3: TGTGCCAGCAGCTTGGCTTCTGACGAGCAGTACTTC.

The chain is built from TRBV5-4 and TRBJ1-6; D remains unclear. The length of the CDR3 is 14 residues. Germline CDR1 is SGHNT and CDR2 is YYREEE (reference sequence). With 2 bases removed from V and 6 bases from J, the gap between germline ends came to 9 bases. CDR3 in amino acids: CASSFTQINSPLHF. CDR3 nucleotides: TGTGCCAGCAGCTTTACACAGATTAATTCACCCCTCCACTTT. Full variable domain (outside the CDR3, taken from reference TRBV5-4 and TRBJ1-6): ETGVTQSPTHLIKTRGQQVTLRCSSQSGHNTVSWYQQALGQGPQFIFQYYREEENGRGNFPPRFSGLQFPNYSSELNVNALELDDSALYLCASSFTQINSPLHFGNGTRLTVT.

This chain joins TRBV4-1 and TRBJ1-2; no firm D call. V was trimmed by 2 bases and J by 1 base, leaving 8 bases between them. Germline V CDR1 and CDR2: MGHRA, YSYEKL. The CDR3 spans 14 residues. CDR3 sequence: CASSQWASNYGYTF. The CDR3, as DNA: TGCGCCAGCAGCCAATGGGCCAGTAACTATGGCTACACCTTC.

As to this clone: The sample contains more than one DNA sequence encoding this CDR3. The chain has TRBV6-5 and TRBJ2-7, with TRBD1 identical over 7 bases. From germline, CDR1 is MNHEY and CDR2 SVGAGI. The V gene end was trimmed by 6 bases and the J gene end by 1 base; junction bases not matched to a gene: 3. The CDR3 is 13 amino acids. The DNA for the CDR3 is TGTGCCAGCAGCTCAGGGGGATCCTACGAGCAGTACTTC. Translation gives CASSSGGSYEQYF.

This clone was seen once. The chain is built from TRBV30 and TRBJ2-7; TRBD2 agrees at 8 bases. This CDR3 has 13 amino acids. The V gene's germline CDR1 is GTSNPN and CDR2 SVGIG (reference sequence). V dropped 3 bases and J dropped 5; count of bases not matched to a gene: 6. CDR3 region: CAWRTGGSNEQYF. The CDR3 coding sequence is TGTGCCTGGAGGACGGGGGGGTCGAACGAGCAGTACTTC.

The chain uses TRBV19 and TRBJ1-1; TRBD1 is a possible D gene (5 bases). V lost 3 bases and J 1 base, leaving 12 bases between the germline ends. This CDR3 has 15 amino acids. Germline loops: CDR1 LNHDA, CDR2 SQIVND (reference sequence). The CDR3 nucleotides are TGTGCCAGTAGTATCCGGGCGGACAAGAACACTGAAGCTTTCTTT. Encoded protein: CASSIRADKNTEAFF.

In this sample, this clone turned up once. J is TRBJ2-5 and V is TRBV21-1; the table's D call TRBD2 went unverified against the DNA. TRBV21-1 is a pseudogene segment. The CDR3 is 14 amino acids. CDR3 nucleotide sequence: TGTGCCAGCGCCTATATCCGGACTTGGGAGACCCAGTACTTC. This translates into CASAYIRTWETQYF.

The J gene is TRBJ2-5, the V gene TRBV5-1, with 13 bases matching TRBD2. The junction had 9 bases not matched to a gene; V was cut back by 1 base and J by 0 bases. CDR3 length: 19 amino acids. Germline loops: CDR1 SGHRS, CDR2 YFSETQ. The CDR3 loop is CASSLSRGLAGAYQETQYF. For the CDR3, the DNA is TGCGCCAGCAGCTTGTCCCGAGGACTAGCGGGAGCGTACCAAGAGACCCAGTACTTC.

This sequence joins TRBV4-1 and TRBJ1-6; 8 nucleotides match TRBD1. Germline loops: CDR1 MGHRA, CDR2 YSYEKL. The CDR3 has 16 amino acids. V was pared by 1 base and J by 3 bases, with 2 bases of the junction left unmatched. CDR3 region: CASSQVTGGYNSPLHF. CDR3 coding DNA: TGCGCCAGCAGCCAAGTCACAGGGGGCTATAATTCACCCCTCCACTTT.

The rearrangement uses TRBV9 and TRBJ2-3; tentatively, D is TRBD1 (7 bases). Per the germline V gene, CDR1 is SGDLS and CDR2 is YYNGEE. V was cut by 2 bases and J by 2 bases, with 18 bases left in between. The CDR3 has 17 residues. For the CDR3, the DNA is TGTGCCAGCAGCGTGTCGAGGCGGGACAGAGACACAGATACGCAGTATTTT. This gives the protein CASSVSRRDRDTDTQYF.

V and J are TRBV10-3 and TRBJ1-3, with D maybe TRBD1 (6 bases). Germline values: CDR1 ENHRY, CDR2 SYGVKD. V lost 4 bases to trimming and J lost 0 bases, with 10 bases between them. The CDR3 has 15 amino acids. CDR3 sequence: CAISVGGSSGNTIYF. Written as DNA, the CDR3 is TGTGCCATCAGTGTAGGGGGAAGCTCTGGAAACACCATATATTTT.

The chain employs TRBV15 and TRBJ2-7; D is uncertain. The V and J ends lost 0 bases and 7 bases respectively, with 10 bases between them. The CDR3 sequence is 13 residues long. Germline CDR1 reads LNHNV; CDR2 reads YYDKDF (reference sequence). CDR3 protein: CATSRDQAREQYF. The DNA for the CDR3 is TGTGCCACCAGCAGAGATCAAGCGAGGGAGCAGTACTTC. The full variable domain, its missing parts supplied by reference TRBV15 and TRBJ2-7, is DAMVIQNPRYQVTQFGKPVTLSCSQTLNHNVMYWYQQKSSQAPKLLFHYYDKDFNNEADTPDNFQSRRPNTSFCFLDIRSPGLGDTAMYLCATSRDQAREQYFGPGTRLTVT.

This chain uses TRBV6-1 with TRBJ1-6, with D maybe TRBD1 (6 bases). The V end was cut by 2 bases, the J end by 5 bases, with 13 bases between. Per the germline V gene, CDR1 is MNHNS and CDR2 is SASEGT. The CDR3 contains 16 residues. The CDR3 region is CASSEPRGANNSPLHF. The CDR3 DNA reads as TGTGCCAGCAGTGAACCTCGGGGGGCCAATAATTCACCCCTCCACTTT.